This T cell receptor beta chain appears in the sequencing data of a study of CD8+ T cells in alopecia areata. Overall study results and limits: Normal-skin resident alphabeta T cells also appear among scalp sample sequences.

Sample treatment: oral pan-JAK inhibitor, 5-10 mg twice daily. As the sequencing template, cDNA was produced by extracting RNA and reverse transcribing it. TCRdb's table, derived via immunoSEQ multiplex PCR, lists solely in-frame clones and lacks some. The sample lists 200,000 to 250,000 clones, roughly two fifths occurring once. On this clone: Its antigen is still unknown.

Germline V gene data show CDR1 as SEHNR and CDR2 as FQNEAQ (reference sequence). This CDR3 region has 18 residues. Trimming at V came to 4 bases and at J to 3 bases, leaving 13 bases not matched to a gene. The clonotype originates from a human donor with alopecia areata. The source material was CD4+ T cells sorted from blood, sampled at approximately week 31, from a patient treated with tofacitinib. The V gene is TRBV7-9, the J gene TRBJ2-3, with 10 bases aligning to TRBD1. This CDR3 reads CASSSRDRGMDGTDTQYF. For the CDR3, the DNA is TGTGCCAGCAGCTCCCGGGACAGGGGAATGGATGGGACAGATACGCAGTATTTT.